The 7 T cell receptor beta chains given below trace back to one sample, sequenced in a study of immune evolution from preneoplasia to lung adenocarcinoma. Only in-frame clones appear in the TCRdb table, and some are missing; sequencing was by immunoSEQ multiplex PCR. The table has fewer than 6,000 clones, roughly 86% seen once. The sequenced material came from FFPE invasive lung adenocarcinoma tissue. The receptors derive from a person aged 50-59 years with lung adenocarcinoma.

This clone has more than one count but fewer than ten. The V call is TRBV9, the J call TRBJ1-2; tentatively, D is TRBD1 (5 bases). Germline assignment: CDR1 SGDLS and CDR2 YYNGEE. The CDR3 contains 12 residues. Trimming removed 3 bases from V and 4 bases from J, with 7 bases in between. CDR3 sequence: CASSGGTYGYTF. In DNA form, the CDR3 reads TGTGCCAGCAGCGGAGGGACCTATGGCTACACCTTC.

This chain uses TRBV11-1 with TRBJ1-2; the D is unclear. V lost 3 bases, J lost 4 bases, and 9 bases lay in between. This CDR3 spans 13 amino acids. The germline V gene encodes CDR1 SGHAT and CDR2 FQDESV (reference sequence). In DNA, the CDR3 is TGTGCCAGCAGCTTGGAGGGCGTCTATGGCTACACCTTC. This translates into CASSLEGVYGYTF.

The CDR3 protein is CAWSGENNQPQHF. The CDR3 nucleotides read TGTGCCTGGAGTGGAGAGAACAATCAGCCCCAGCATTTT. The chain links TRBV30 to TRBJ1-5; D gene uncertain. The germline V and J ends were trimmed by 1 base and 3 bases, with 7 bases remaining between them. The V gene's germline CDR1 is GTSNPN and CDR2 SVGIG (reference sequence). This CDR3 contains 13 residues.

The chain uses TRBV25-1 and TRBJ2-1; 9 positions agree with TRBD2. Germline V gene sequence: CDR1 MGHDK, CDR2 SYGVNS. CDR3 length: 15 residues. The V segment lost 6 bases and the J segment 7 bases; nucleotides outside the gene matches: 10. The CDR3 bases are TGTGCCAGCAGCTTAGCGGGAGTATCTGGAAATGAGCAGTTCTTC. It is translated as CASSLAGVSGNEQFF.

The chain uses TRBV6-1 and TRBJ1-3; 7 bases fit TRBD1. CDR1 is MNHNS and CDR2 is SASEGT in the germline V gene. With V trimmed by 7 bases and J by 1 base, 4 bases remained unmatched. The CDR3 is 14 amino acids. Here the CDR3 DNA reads TGTGCCAGCACAACAGGGGCGTCTGGAAACACCATATATTTT. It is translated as CASTTGASGNTIYF.

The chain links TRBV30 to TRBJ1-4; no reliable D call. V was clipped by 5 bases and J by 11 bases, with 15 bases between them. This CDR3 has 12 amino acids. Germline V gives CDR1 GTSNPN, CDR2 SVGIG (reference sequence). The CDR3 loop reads CAWEPEDAKLFF. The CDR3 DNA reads TGTGCCTGGGAACCCGAGGACGCGAAACTGTTTTTT.

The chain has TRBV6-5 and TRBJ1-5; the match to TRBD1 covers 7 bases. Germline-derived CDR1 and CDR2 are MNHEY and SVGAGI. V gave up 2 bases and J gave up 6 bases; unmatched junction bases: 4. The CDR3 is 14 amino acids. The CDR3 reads CASSYQGGVQPQHF. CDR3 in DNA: TGTGCCAGCAGTTACCAGGGGGGGGTTCAGCCCCAGCATTTT.